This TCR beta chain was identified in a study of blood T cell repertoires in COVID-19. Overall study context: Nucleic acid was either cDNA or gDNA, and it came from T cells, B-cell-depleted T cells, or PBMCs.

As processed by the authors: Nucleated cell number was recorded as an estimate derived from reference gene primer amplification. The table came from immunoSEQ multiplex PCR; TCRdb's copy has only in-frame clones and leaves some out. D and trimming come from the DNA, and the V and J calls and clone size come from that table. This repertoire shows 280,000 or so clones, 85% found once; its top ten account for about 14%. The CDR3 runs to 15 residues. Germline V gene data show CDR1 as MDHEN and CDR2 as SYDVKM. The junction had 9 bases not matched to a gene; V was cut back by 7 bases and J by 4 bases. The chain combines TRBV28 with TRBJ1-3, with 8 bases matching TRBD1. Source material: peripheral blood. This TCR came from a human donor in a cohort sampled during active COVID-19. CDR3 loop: CASTGQGDSGNTIYF. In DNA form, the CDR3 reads TGTGCCAGCACCGGACAGGGTGACTCCGGAAACACCATATATTTT.